These T cell receptor beta chains were read from a single sample in a study of PD-L1 blockade in urothelial cancer. Assay: immunoSEQ multiplex PCR; the TCRdb copy retains only in-frame clones and omits some. The top ten clones hold 1.8% of a sample with tens of thousands of clones, around 87% of them seen once. The sample was PBMCs, taken around atezolizumab (anti-PD-L1) treatment. Receptors were obtained from a man between 50 and 59 years old with urothelial cancer. CDR3s leave out the opening cysteine and the closing phenylalanine or tryptophan. Fields, in order: D gene, clone size, V gene, CDR3 protein. A D gene is named only where the DNA matches it firmly. A row's size may be missing; if present it is once, few, many or a size class.

NA,few,TRBV6-5,ASSPQAGNYGYT
TRBD1,NA,TRBV6-5,ASSYSKGQGYIQY
NA,few,TRBV14,ASSGRESGEQY
NA,NA,TRBV6-5,ASTDLSGGRYEQY
TRBD1,NA,TRBV5-1,ASSLEYRGRETQY
NA,NA,TRBV6-5,ASSYSGLPGDTQY
NA,NA,TRBV5-1,ASSFGGGEQF
NA,NA,TRBV5-6,ASSLPGHRNYGYT
TRBD1,once,TRBV11-2,ASSRGQGGYEQY
TRBD1,once,TRBV19,ASRMGFLGQGEWRKTEAF
NA,NA,TRBV25-1,ASSEYGISYEQY
NA,NA,TRBV9,ASSVGGGGSQPQH
TRBD1,NA,TRBV19,ASSPGPGQGLGEQY
TRBD2,once,TRBV27,ASSRLGLAGGRSSYNEQF
TRBD1,NA,TRBV7-8,ASSLTGASSYEQY
TRBD2,NA,TRBV11-2,ASSLRLAGSPGYEQY
TRBD2,NA,TRBV30,AWNLRTSFGTGELF
TRBD2,NA,TRBV27,ASPTLKPAGSSYEQY
TRBD1,NA,TRBV4-1,ASSLDRVGEAF
TRBD2,NA,TRBV6-6,ASSLGGYEQY
TRBD1,once,TRBV5-1,ASKPGQETTNEKLF
TRBD1,NA,TRBV4-1,ASSHGDRGAEKLF
TRBD1,NA,TRBV4-1,ASSQGIQGAGQPQH
NA,NA,TRBV5-1,ASKVGTSGGGSGETQY
TRBD1,NA,TRBV30,AWSPGQGIIYEQY
TRBD2,NA,TRBV4-3,ASSQERAGGGYEQY
TRBD2,NA,TRBV7-8,ASSFRGVAQETQY